Detailed here is one T cell receptor beta chain. At one end, the junction sequence differs from germline, possibly due to a read error. This sample stems from a study of blood T cell repertoires in COVID-19. Across the study: Acute and convalescent COVID-19 samples came from the United States, Italy and Spain. T cells, B-cell-depleted T cells, or PBMCs supplied cDNA or gDNA.

Study processing details: Estimation of nucleated cell counts was performed using reference gene primer amplification. Produced via immunoSEQ multiplex PCR; TCRdb's table is partial and in-frame only. V and J calls and clone size come straight from that table; D and trimming were deduced from the DNA. There are about 100,000 clones in the sample; 60% to 85% occur only once, and approximately 18% lies in the top ten. In germline, CDR1 is GTSNPN, CDR2 SVGIG (reference sequence). The CDR3 is 13 residues long. V and J are TRBV30 and TRBJ1-2; D not certain. The specimen was peripheral blood. This sequence was found in a woman of 80 years or more with active or convalescent COVID-19. CDR3 sequence reads: CAWSVALTAASAF. As DNA, the CDR3 is TGTGCCTGGAGTGTTGCCCTTACAGCGGCTAGCGCCTTC.